This T cell receptor (beta chain) was obtained from a study of blood T cell repertoires in COVID-19. Study-wide context: Nucleic acid was either cDNA or gDNA, and it came from T cells, B-cell-depleted T cells, or PBMCs.

This CDR3 region has 14 residues. CDR1 and CDR2 from the germline V gene are MDHEN and SYDVKM. V dropped 4 bases and J dropped 4 bases, with 13 bases sitting between them. The authors' processing: It was from reference gene primer amplification that nucleated cell counts were estimated. Sequencing used immunoSEQ multiplex PCR; TCRdb keeps in-frame clones, though not all of them. D and trimming come from the DNA, and the V and J calls and clone size come from that table. The sample has under 300,000 clones; 80% to 90% are singletons. In assigning cohorts, the study relied on participant-reported clinical history.

Sequenced material: PBMCs or T cells enriched from blood (not recorded which). The receptor comes from a woman aged 45-59 years who had recovered from COVID-19. The V gene is TRBV28, the J gene TRBJ1-2, with a tentative D call TRBD1 (5 bases). CDR3 sequence reads: CASSSPTVPYGYTF. CDR3 coding DNA: TGTGCCAGCAGTTCCCCGACAGTACCCTATGGCTACACCTTC.